This T cell receptor (beta chain) was documented in a study of breast tumors, draining lymph nodes, adjacent tissues (TCRdb year 2016). At the level of the whole study: The study compared TCR beta repertoires across tumor, adjacent nontumor tissue and axillary lymph nodes from breast cancer patients. In human breast cancer, the study set out to evaluate how tumor, surrounding tissue and draining lymph node repertoires relate to one another and whether T cells may move between these sites. Here is what the overall study found, with its caveats: Tumor T-cell repertoires showed less diversity than lymph node repertoires and more diversity than nontumor tissue repertoires, and tumor T-cell repertoires showed preferential V and J gene usage. Rather than being directly demonstrated, the conclusion that tumor T cells originate in lymph nodes was presented as consistent with a hypothesis. Tumor and nontumor tissue repertoires were significantly more similar in luminal-like than in basal-like breast cancer. The data were considered consistent with most tumor T cells being derived from the lymph node and subsequently expanding within tumor tissue.

The axillary draining lymph nodes of breast cancer patients were the source of the lymph node samples. The germline V gene yields SGDLS for CDR1 and YYNGEE for CDR2. The CDR3 runs 14 residues from the cysteine to the phenylalanine. The entry retains the CDR3 DNA only, 42 bases that are in frame from base 1. TCRdb lists the instrument as Illumina HiSeq 2000. TCR beta chain libraries were generated by multiplex PCR amplification. High-throughput sequencing was used to analyze the amplified TCR beta chain products. TCRdb took the public reads, trimmed them with fastp at Q25, ran MiXCR for clone calling and kept in-frame beta chains. Identical CDR3 protein sequences are pooled into one entry, listed with their most common genes and DNA. The sample contains approximately 170,000 distinct CDR3 sequences, about 33% of them found a single time. The ten largest clones represent about 4.5% of the sample. With respect to this clonotype: Its specific antigen is unknown. One junction end does not reproduce the germline sequence, and a read error may be involved.

The receptor comes from a female donor with breast cancer. Some clones in this sample may be carry-over from other donors' samples. The specimen was axillary lymph node tissue. The chain employs TRBV9 and TRBJ1-3, with an unclear D gene assignment. In nucleotides, the sequence is TGTGCCAGCAGCGGTGGGTTTAGCGCAAACGCCATATCCTTT. Its translation reads: CASSGGFSANAISF. The entire variable domain, with the stretches around the CDR3 drawn from the reference TRBV9 and TRBJ1-3 proteins, is DSGVTQTPKHLITATGQRVTLRCSPRSGDLSVYWYQQSLDQGLQFLIQYYNGEERAKGNILERFSAQQFPDLHSELNLSSLELGDSALYFCASSGGFSANAISFGEGSWLTVV.